A single sample is the source of the 5 T cell receptor beta chains below, sequenced in a study of blood T cell repertoires in COVID-19 (dated by TCRdb to the early 2020s). Receptor amplification or capture employed the immunoSEQ multiplex PCR assay. TCRdb obtained this table from immuneACCESS and retained in-frame rearrangements with V and J assigned. These tables miss some clones; where compared with another copy, unresolved V genes account for less than half of the shortfall, and the remainder is unexplained. A total of about 320,000 clones appear in this sample, about 87% of them only once. Of the sample, over 4.5% falls within the top ten clones. Sequenced sample: PBMCs or T cells enriched from blood (not recorded which). These receptors were obtained from a man aged 25 to 40 who had recovered from COVID-19.

A word on this clone: Germline is not matched at one junction end, which may reflect a read error. This sequence joins TRBV6-1 and TRBJ2-7, with a possible D match to TRBD1 (5 bases). CDR1 MNHNS and CDR2 SASEGT come from the germline V gene. CDR3 length: 11 residues. The DNA for the CDR3 is TGTGCCAGCAGTGAAGTGGCACAGGAACGCTTC. Protein product: CASSEVAQERF.

The V and J genes are TRBV5-6 and TRBJ2-3; D is undetermined. V shed 1 base and J shed 2 bases, with 8 bases lying between them. In germline, CDR1 is SGHDT, CDR2 YYEEEE. The CDR3 contains 14 residues. CDR3 sequence (DNA): TGTGCCAGCAGCTTGAGGCGGAACACAGATACGCAGTATTTT. It specifies CASSLRRNTDTQYF.

This clone was recorded at least ten times. V is TRBV10-1 and J is TRBJ2-3; D remains unclear. The CDR3 spans 12 residues. Trimming removed 0 bases at V and 8 bases at J, with 6 bases between. Germline V gene lookup returns CDR1 WNHNN and CDR2 SYGVQD (reference sequence). CDR3 sequence reads: CASSESAGTQYF. CDR3 coding DNA: TGCGCCAGCAGTGAGTCTGCCGGTACGCAGTATTTT.

On this clone: The junction differs from germline at one of its ends, possibly a read error. The rearrangement links TRBV6-5 to TRBJ1-1, with D possibly being TRBD1 (5 bases). Germline CDR1 is MNHEY and CDR2 is SVGAGI. This CDR3 comprises 13 residues. The CDR3 is CTLRGRGNTEAFF. CDR3 coding DNA: TGCACCCTCCGGGGGAGGGGAAACACTGAAGCTTTCTTT.

The chain couples TRBV10-2 to TRBJ1-1, with 9 bases that match TRBD1. The length of the CDR3 is 14 residues. The V segment lost 4 bases and the J segment 4 bases; nucleotides outside the gene matches: 4. Germline lookup yields CDR1 WSHSY and CDR2 SAAADI. The CDR3 DNA follows: TGCGCCAGCAGTGGGGGACAGGGACCCACTGAAGCTTTCTTT. Its protein is CASSGGQGPTEAFF.